The entry that follows covers one TCR beta chain sequence. Its antigen is currently unknown. This specimen belongs to a study of T cells in Graves' hyperthyroidism and ophthalmopathy. CDR1 and CDR2 (germline): SNHLY, FYNNEI. CDR3 length: 14 residues. V lost 10 bases and J 0 bases, leaving 12 bases between the germline ends. Study-level points and caveats: Most expanded thyroid clonotypes above 0.001 recurred in blood.

Template material for amplifying TCR beta CDR3 regions consisted of RNA transcripts. Initially, a first-round RT-PCR of the TCR CDR3 employed the HTBI primer set. TCRdb reanalysed the multiplex PCR reads using MiXCR and keeps one entry per CDR3 protein. The sample includes some 370,000 distinct CDR3 sequences, 17% seen only once; the top ten take almost 35%. Material for sequencing was blood. This receptor was identified in a woman in her twenties or thirties with Graves' hyperthyroidism that later progressed to Graves' ophthalmopathy. The chain recombines TRBV2 with TRBJ1-4; D not certain. The CDR3 coding sequence is TGTGCCATCGAACCCTACTCAACTAATGAAAAACTGTTTTTT. Translated, it gives CAIEPYSTNEKLFF.